Listed below are T cell receptor beta chains from one sample, sequenced in a study of T cell repertoires in cytomegalovirus infection. Each CDR3 protein gets one entry after TCRdb re-called the reads with MiXCR. The table lists about 110,000 distinct CDR3 sequences, under 45% of them singletons. These receptors' antigens are unknown. Sample: CD8+ T cells from cultured PBMCs, taken from culture after CMV antigen stimulation. Receptors were obtained from a human donor in good health (CMV status not recorded). Some clones in this sample may be carry-over from other donors' samples. Each CDR3 is given without its conserved first and last residue.

j_call	v_call	cdr3_length	cdr3_aa
TRBJ2-7	TRBV28	12	ASTLVGPKGEQY
TRBJ2-7	TRBV4-1	13	ASSQGTGGRNEQY
TRBJ2-7	TRBV12-3/TRBV12-4	10	ASSLINYEQY
TRBJ1-1	TRBV20-1	12	SAIYPDRWTEAF
TRBJ2-7	TRBV19	9	ASSTGLEQY
TRBJ2-1	TRBV20-1	9	SASSGIEQF
TRBJ2-7	TRBV20-1	13	SAREVAGESYEQY
TRBJ2-7	TRBV7-2	15	ASSFSQGPYSTYEQY
TRBJ1-6	TRBV6-2/TRBV6-3	14	ASSYERTGGDSPLH
TRBJ1-1	TRBV15	13	ATSRVPGERPEAF
TRBJ1-3	TRBV6-1	13	ASSEVDSSGNTIY
TRBJ1-1	TRBV28	10	ASKRVSTEAF
TRBJ2-6	TRBV6-8	16	ASSYSDRSSSGANVLT
TRBJ1-1	TRBV28	12	ASTFLTGDTEAF
TRBJ2-1	TRBV20-1	13	SATGTSGGYNEQF
TRBJ2-1	TRBV18	10	ASSPEGNEQF
TRBJ2-7	TRBV7-6	10	ASSLVPAEQY
TRBJ2-1	TRBV6-1	16	ASSDKAGVHAIYNEQF
TRBJ2-2	TRBV24-1	12	ATSDRQGTGELF
TRBJ1-2	TRBV5-1	13	ASSPSGTGEYGYT
TRBJ1-1	TRBV12-3/TRBV12-4	12	ASSTDGPNTEAF
TRBJ2-3	TRBV7-3	14	ASSPLLAGGTDTQY
TRBJ2-3	TRBV5-3	10	ASRGSTDTQY
TRBJ1-2	TRBV11-2	12	ASSSGTGRRGYT
TRBJ2-5	TRBV11-2	19	ASSLPNGPDPLWTSGETQY
TRBJ2-5	TRBV20-1	11	SANLGAWETQY
TRBJ2-7	TRBV14	12	ASSQPGVDYEQY
TRBJ1-5	TRBV19	13	ASRSGTRSNQPQH
TRBJ2-7	TRBV2	11	ATKTGTRNEQY
TRBJ2-1	TRBV6-2/TRBV6-3	11	ASSMTSFDEQF
TRBJ2-3	TRBV7-3	12	ASSLLGGTDTQY
TRBJ2-2	TRBV7-9	16	ASSTDRAQGFPYGELF
TRBJ2-7	TRBV5-6	10	ASSWGGDEQY
TRBJ2-3	TRBV2	16	ASSDGYRSHPSTDTQY
TRBJ2-7	TRBV7-9	11	ASSLSTTYEQY
TRBJ2-5	TRBV7-6	12	ASSSGLEQETQY
TRBJ1-2	TRBV6-1	12	ASSTTGAFDGYT
TRBJ2-7	TRBV27	12	ASSLSPVSYEQY
TRBJ2-1	TRBV12-3/TRBV12-4	10	ASNIQNNEQF
TRBJ2-3	TRBV27	13	ASSLRLDWLDTQY
TRBJ2-7	TRBV4-1	11	ASSQWAGGEQY
TRBJ2-1	TRBV27	12	ASTNGGAYNEQF
TRBJ2-7	TRBV4-1	15	ASSQEFPGTGGYEQY
TRBJ2-1	TRBV27	13	ASSSSGGPYNEQF
TRBJ2-7	TRBV7-2	13	ASSFYRGHPYEQY
TRBJ2-2	TRBV7-2	9	ASSQLGELF
TRBJ2-5	TRBV7-6	15	ASRDGTSGGARETQY
TRBJ1-5	TRBV19	12	ASSILDSNQPQH
TRBJ2-7	TRBV7-9	11	ASSLSHEYEQY